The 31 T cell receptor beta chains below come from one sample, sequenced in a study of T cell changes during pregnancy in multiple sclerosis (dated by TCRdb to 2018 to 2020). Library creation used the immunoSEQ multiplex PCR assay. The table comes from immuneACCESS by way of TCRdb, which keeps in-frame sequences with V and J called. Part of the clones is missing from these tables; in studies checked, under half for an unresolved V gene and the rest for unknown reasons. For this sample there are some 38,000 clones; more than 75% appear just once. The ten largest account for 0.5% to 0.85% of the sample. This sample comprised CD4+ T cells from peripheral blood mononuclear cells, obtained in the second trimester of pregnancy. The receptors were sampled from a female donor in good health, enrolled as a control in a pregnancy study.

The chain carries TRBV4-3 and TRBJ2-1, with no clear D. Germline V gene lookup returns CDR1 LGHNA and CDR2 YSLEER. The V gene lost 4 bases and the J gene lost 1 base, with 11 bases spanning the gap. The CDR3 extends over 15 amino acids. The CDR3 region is CASSLDRPSYNEQFF. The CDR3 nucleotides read TGCGCCAGCAGCCTAGATCGTCCTTCCTACAATGAGCAGTTCTTC.

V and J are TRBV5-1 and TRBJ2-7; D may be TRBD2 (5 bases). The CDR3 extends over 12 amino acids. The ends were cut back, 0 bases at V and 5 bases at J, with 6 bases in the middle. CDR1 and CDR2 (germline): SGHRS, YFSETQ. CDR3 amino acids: CASSLVGNEQYF. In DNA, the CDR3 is TGCGCCAGCAGCTTGGTCGGGAACGAGCAGTACTTC.

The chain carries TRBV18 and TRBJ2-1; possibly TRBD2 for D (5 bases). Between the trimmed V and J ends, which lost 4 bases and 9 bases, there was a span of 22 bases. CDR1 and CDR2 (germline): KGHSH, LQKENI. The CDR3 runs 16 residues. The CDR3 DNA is TGTGCCAGCTCACTAGAGGCGTCCCACCTAGAGGGTGAGCAGTTCTTC. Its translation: CASSLEASHLEGEQFF.

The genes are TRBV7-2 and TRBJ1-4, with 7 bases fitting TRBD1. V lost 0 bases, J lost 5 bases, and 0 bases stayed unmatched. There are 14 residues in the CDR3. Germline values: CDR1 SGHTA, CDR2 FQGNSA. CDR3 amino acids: CASSLAGQNEKLFF. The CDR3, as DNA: TGTGCCAGCAGCTTAGCGGGACAGAATGAAAAACTGTTTTTT. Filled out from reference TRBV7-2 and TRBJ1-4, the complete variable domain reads GAGVSQSPSNKVTEKGKDVELRCDPISGHTALYWYRQSLGQGLEFLIYFQGNSAPDKSGLPSDRFSAERTGGSVSTLTIQRTQQEDSAVYLCASSLAGQNEKLFFGSGTQLSVL.

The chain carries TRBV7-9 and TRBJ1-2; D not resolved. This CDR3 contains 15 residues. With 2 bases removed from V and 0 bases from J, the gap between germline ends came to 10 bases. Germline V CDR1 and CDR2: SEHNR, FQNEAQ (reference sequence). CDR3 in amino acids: CASSLTSASNYGYTF. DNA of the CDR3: TGTGCCAGCAGCTTAACTTCAGCGTCTAACTATGGCTACACCTTC.

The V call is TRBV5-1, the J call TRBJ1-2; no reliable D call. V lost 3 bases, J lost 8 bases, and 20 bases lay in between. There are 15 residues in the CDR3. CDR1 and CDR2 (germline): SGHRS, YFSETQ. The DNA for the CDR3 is TGCGCCAGCAGCTACTACCGGGAGAGGGTGGGCGGCTACACCTTC. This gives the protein CASSYYRERVGGYTF. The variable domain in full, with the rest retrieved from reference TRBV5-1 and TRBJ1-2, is KAGVTQTPRYLIKTRGQQVTLSCSPISGHRSVSWYQQTPGQGLQFLFEYFSETQRNKGNFPGRFSGRQFSNSRSEMNVSTLELGDSALYLCASSYYRERVGGYTFGSGTRLTVV.

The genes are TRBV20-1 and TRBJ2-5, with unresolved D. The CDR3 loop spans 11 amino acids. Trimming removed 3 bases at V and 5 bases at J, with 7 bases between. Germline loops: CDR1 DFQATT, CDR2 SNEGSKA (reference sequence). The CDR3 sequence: CSARIGETQYF. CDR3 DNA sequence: TGCAGTGCTAGGATCGGGGAGACCCAGTACTTC.

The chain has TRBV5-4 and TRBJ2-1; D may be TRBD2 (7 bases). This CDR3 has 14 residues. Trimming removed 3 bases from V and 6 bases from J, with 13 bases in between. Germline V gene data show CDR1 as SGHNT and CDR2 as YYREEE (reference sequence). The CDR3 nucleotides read TGTGCCAGCAGCTCCCGGGGGGCCAGCAATGAGCAGTTCTTC. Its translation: CASSSRGASNEQFF. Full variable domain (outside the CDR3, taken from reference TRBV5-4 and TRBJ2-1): ETGVTQSPTHLIKTRGQQVTLRCSSQSGHNTVSWYQQALGQGPQFIFQYYREEENGRGNFPPRFSGLQFPNYSSELNVNALELDDSALYLCASSSRGASNEQFFGPGTRLTVL.

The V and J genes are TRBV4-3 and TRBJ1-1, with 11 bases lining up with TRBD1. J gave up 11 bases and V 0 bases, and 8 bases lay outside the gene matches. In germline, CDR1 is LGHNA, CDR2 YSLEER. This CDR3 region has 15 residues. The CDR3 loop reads CASSQDGRTGGIAFF. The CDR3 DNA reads TGCGCCAGCAGCCAAGATGGAAGGACAGGGGGCATCGCTTTCTTT.

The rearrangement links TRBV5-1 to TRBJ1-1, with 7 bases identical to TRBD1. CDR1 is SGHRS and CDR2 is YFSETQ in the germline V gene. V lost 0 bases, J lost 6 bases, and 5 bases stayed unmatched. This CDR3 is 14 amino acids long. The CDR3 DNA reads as TGCGCCAGCAGCTTGGAACAGGGGATCCCTGAAGCTTTCTTT. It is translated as CASSLEQGIPEAFF.

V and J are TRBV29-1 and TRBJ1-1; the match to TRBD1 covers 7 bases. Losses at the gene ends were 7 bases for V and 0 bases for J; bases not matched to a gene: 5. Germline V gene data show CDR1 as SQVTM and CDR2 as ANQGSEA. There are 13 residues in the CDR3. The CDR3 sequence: CSAETGMNTEAFF. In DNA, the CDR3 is TGCAGCGCGGAGACAGGGATGAACACTGAAGCTTTCTTT.

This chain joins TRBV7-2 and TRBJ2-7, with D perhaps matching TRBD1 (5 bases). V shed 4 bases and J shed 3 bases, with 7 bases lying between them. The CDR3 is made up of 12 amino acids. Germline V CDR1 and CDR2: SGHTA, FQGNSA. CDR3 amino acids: CASSYQGYEQYF. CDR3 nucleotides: TGTGCCAGCAGCTATCAGGGCTACGAGCAGTACTTC.

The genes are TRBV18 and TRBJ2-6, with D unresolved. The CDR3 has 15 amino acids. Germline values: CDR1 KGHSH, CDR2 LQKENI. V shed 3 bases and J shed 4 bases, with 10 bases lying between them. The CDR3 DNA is TGTGCCAGCTCACCGGCCGGGTCCGGGGCCAACGTCCTGACTTTC. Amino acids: CASSPAGSGANVLTF.

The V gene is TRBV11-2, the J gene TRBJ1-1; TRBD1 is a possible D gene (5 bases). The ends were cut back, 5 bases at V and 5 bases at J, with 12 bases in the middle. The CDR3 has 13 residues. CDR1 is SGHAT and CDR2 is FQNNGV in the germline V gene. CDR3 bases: TGTGCCAGCAGCGCCTCGGGGGGGACTGAAGCTTTCTTT. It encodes CASSASGGTEAFF.

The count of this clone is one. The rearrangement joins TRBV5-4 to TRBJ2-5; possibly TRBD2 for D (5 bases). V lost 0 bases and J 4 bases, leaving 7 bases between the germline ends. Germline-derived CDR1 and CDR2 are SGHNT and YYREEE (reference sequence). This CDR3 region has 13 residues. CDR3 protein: CASSLGGPETQYF. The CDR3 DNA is TGTGCCAGCAGCTTGGGAGGGCCAGAGACCCAGTACTTC.

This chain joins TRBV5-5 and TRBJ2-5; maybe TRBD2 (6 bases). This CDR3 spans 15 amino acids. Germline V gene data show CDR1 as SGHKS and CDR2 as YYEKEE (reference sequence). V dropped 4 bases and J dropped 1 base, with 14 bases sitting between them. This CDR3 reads CASSRWGVRQETQYF. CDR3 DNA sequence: TGTGCCAGCAGCCGGTGGGGGGTGCGCCAAGAGACCCAGTACTTC. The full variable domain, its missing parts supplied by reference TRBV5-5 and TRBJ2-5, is DAGVTQSPTHLIKTRGQQVTLRCSPISGHKSVSWYQQVLGQGPQFIFQYYEKEERGRGNFPDRFSARQFPNYSSELNVNALLLGDSALYLCASSRWGVRQETQYFGPGTRLLVL.

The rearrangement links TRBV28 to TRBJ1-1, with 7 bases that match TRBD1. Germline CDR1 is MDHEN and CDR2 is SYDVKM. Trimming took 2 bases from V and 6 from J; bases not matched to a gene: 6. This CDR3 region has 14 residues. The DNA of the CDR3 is TGTGCCAGCAGTTTAGTCGCGCAGGGGGCTGAAGCTTTCTTT. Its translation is CASSLVAQGAEAFF.

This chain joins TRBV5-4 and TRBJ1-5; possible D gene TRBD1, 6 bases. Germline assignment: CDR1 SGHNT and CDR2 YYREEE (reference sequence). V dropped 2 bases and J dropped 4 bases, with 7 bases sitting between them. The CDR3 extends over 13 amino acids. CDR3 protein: CASSFGQNQPQHF. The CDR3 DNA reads TGTGCCAGCAGCTTCGGACAGAATCAGCCCCAGCATTTT.

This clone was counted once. The CDR3 sequence is CASSLSTENQPQHF. The CDR3 region has the DNA TGTGCCAGCAGCTTATCGACAGAAAATCAGCCCCAGCATTTT. The chain has TRBV5-5 and TRBJ1-5; TRBD1 is a possible D gene (5 bases). The CDR3 is made up of 14 amino acids. Germline V CDR1 and CDR2: SGHKS, YYEKEE (reference sequence). Trimming left V 2 bases short and J 4 bases short, with 10 bases between. The full variable domain, with the rest looked up from reference TRBV5-5 and TRBJ1-5, is DAGVTQSPTHLIKTRGQQVTLRCSPISGHKSVSWYQQVLGQGPQFIFQYYEKEERGRGNFPDRFSARQFPNYSSELNVNALLLGDSALYLCASSLSTENQPQHFGDGTRLSIL.

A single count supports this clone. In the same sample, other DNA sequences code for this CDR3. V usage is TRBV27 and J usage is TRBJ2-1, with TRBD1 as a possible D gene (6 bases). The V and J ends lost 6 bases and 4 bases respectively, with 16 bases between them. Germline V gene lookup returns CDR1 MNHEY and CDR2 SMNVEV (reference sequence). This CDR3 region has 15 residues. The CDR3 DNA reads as TGTGCCAGCAGCCTGGACAGTTTTTCTTACAATGAGCAGTTCTTC. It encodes CASSLDSFSYNEQFF.

The CDR3 coding sequence is TGTGCCAGCAGCTTAGGGGGACTAGCGGCGCCACTCTACGAGCAGTACTTC. It codes for CASSLGGLAAPLYEQYF. This rearrangement joins TRBV7-2 to TRBJ2-7, with 11 bases that match TRBD2. CDR1 and CDR2 from the germline V gene are SGHTA and FQGNSA. The V gene end was trimmed by 1 base and the J gene end by 3 bases; junction bases not matched to a gene: 8. The CDR3 contains 17 residues. Based on the CDR3 plus reference TRBV7-2 and TRBJ2-7, the full variable domain is GAGVSQSPSNKVTEKGKDVELRCDPISGHTALYWYRQSLGQGLEFLIYFQGNSAPDKSGLPSDRFSAERTGGSVSTLTIQRTQQEDSAVYLCASSLGGLAAPLYEQYFGPGTRLTVT.

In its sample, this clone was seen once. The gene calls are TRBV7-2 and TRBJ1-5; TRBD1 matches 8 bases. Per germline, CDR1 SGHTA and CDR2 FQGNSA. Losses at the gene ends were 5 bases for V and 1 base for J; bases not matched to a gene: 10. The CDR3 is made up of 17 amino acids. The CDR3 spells CASSLGQGPRSNQPQHF. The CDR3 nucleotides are TGTGCCAGCAGCCTCGGACAGGGCCCTAGGAGCAATCAGCCCCAGCATTTT.

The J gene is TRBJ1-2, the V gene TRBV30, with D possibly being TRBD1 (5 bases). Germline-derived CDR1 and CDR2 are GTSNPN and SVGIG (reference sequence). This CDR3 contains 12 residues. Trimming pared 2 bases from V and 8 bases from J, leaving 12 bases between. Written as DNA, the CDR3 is TGTGCCTGGAGTCCCAGGGTGGGAGGCTACACCTTC. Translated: CAWSPRVGGYTF.

The CDR3 coding sequence is TGTGCCAGCAGGCGGGAGGGCGGGGGGGCGGGGACCGGGGAGCTGTTTTTT. Amino acids: CASRREGGGAGTGELFF. The chain links TRBV27 to TRBJ2-2; 9 bases line up with TRBD2. Germline lookup yields CDR1 MNHEY and CDR2 SMNVEV (reference sequence). Germline trimming cut 6 bases from V and 5 bases from J; bases unmatched to any gene: 13. The CDR3 has 17 residues.

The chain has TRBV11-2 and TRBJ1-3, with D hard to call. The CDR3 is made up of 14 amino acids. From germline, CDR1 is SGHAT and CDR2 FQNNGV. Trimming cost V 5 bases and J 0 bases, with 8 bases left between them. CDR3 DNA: TGTGCCAGCAGCCCCGGGGTCTCTGGAAACACCATATATTTT. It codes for CASSPGVSGNTIYF.

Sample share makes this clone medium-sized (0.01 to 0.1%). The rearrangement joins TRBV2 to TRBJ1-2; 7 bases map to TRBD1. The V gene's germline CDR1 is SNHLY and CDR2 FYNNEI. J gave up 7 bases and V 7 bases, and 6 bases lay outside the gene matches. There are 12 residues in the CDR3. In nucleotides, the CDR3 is TGTGCCAGCACCGAGACAGGGTTTGGCTACACCTTC. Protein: CASTETGFGYTF.

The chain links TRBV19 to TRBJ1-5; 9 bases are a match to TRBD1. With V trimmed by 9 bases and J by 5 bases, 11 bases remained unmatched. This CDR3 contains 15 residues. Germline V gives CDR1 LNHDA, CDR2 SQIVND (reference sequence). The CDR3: CASRDRVIGDQPQHF. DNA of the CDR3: TGTGCCAGCCGGGACAGGGTCATTGGAGATCAGCCCCAGCATTTT.

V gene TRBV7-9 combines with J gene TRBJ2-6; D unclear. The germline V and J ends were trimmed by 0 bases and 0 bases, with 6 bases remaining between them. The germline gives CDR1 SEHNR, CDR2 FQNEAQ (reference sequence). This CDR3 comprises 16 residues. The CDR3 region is CASSLAFISGANVLTF. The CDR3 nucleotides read TGTGCCAGCAGCTTAGCGTTTATCTCTGGGGCCAACGTCCTGACTTTC.

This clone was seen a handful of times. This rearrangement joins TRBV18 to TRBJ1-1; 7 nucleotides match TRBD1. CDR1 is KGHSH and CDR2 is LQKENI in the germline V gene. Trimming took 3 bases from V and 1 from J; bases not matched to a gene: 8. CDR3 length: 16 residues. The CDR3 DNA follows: TGTGCCAGCTCACCGCGATTCGACAGGGAGAACACTGAAGCTTTCTTT. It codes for CASSPRFDRENTEAFF.

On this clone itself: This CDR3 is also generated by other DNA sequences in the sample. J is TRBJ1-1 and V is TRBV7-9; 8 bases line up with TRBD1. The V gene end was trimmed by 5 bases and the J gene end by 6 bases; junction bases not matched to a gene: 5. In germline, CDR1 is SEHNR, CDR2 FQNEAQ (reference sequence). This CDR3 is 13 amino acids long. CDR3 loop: CASSPQGEAEAFF. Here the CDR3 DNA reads TGTGCCAGCAGCCCACAGGGGGAGGCTGAAGCTTTCTTT.

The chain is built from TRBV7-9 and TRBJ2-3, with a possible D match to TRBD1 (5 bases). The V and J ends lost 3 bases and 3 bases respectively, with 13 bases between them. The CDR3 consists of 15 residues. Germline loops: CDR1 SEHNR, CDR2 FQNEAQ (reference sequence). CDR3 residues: CASSLDGARTDTQYF. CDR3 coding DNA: TGTGCCAGCAGCTTGGATGGGGCGAGAACAGATACGCAGTATTTT.